Presented here are 26 T cell receptor beta chains from one specimen sequenced in a study of shared clonotypes between healthy human individuals. Produced via immunoSEQ multiplex PCR; TCRdb's table is partial and in-frame only. The data contain roughly 2.5 million clones, approximately 92% of them singletons. Sequencing was carried out using naive CD4+ T cells sorted from blood. The subset was: CD45RA+ positively selected. The receptors come from a man aged 18 to 29 in good health.

J is TRBJ1-1 and V is TRBV7-2; 10 bases map to TRBD1. The CDR3 covers 15 residues. V shed 5 bases and J 1 base; nucleotides not matched to a gene: 4. Germline V gene sequence: CDR1 SGHTA, CDR2 FQGNSA. The CDR3 here is CASSLDRGWNTEAFF. DNA for the CDR3: TGTGCCAGCAGCCTGGACAGGGGGTGGAACACTGAAGCTTTCTTT.

The chain employs TRBV7-8 and TRBJ2-7; perhaps D is TRBD1 or TRBD2 (5 bases each). Germline V gene lookup returns CDR1 SGHVS and CDR2 FQNEAQ. Trimming stripped 6 bases from V and 7 bases from J, with 19 bases between. The length of the CDR3 is 14 residues. CDR3 nucleotide sequence: TGTGCCAGCAGTCACACTAGGGACCGACGGGAGCAGTACTTC. Translated: CASSHTRDRREQYF.

The chain employs TRBV4-1 and TRBJ2-5, with D perhaps matching TRBD1 (5 bases). The germline CDR1 and CDR2 sequences are MGHRA and YSYEKL. This CDR3 is built from 13 residues. The ends were cut back, 4 bases at V and 3 bases at J, with 9 bases in the middle. In nucleotides, the CDR3 is TGCGCCAGCAGCCGGGGCCCTGAAGAGACCCAGTACTTC. Translating it yields CASSRGPEETQYF.

The chain links TRBV18 to TRBJ2-4; no firm D call. With 3 bases removed from V and 7 bases from J, the gap between germline ends came to 10 bases. The CDR3 is 13 amino acids. CDR1 and CDR2 from the germline V gene are KGHSH and LQKENI. CDR3 region: CASSPPDGNIQYF. The CDR3 DNA reads TGTGCCAGCTCACCCCCTGACGGTAACATTCAGTACTTC.

This chain connects TRBV9 to TRBJ1-2; possible D gene TRBD1, 5 bases. Deletions cut 3 bases from V and 5 bases from J, with 17 bases between. Germline CDR1 and CDR2: SGDLS and YYNGEE. The CDR3 spans 15 residues. This CDR3 reads CASSDLRELSYGYTF. The CDR3 DNA follows: TGTGCCAGCAGCGACCTCAGGGAATTGAGTTATGGCTACACCTTC.

V and J are TRBV2 and TRBJ2-7, with 7 bases lining up with TRBD1. CDR1 and CDR2 (germline): SNHLY, FYNNEI. This CDR3 has 14 residues. Trimming at V came to 6 bases and at J to 5 bases, leaving 10 bases not matched to a gene. Here the CDR3 reads CASRIQGSAHEQYF. DNA for the CDR3: TGTGCCAGCAGGATACAGGGGTCTGCCCACGAGCAGTACTTC.

This chain connects TRBV7-9 to TRBJ1-6; D call uncertain. CDR1 is SEHNR and CDR2 is FQNEAQ in the germline V gene (reference sequence). The CDR3 runs 13 residues. Between the trimmed V and J ends, which lost 5 bases and 10 bases, there was a span of 12 bases. The CDR3 region has the DNA TGTGCCAGCAGCGGCGGCGTCGGCTCACCCCTCCACTTT. Encoded protein: CASSGGVGSPLHF.

This clone has a single count. V usage is TRBV19 and J usage is TRBJ2-1; the match to TRBD1 covers 10 bases. The germline V gene encodes CDR1 LNHDA and CDR2 SQIVND (reference sequence). V lost 3 bases, J lost 4 bases, and 9 bases stayed unmatched. The CDR3 contains 17 residues. CDR3 region: CASSMSGTGVGYNEQFF. The CDR3 DNA sequence: TGTGCCAGTAGTATGAGTGGGACAGGGGTCGGTTACAATGAGCAGTTCTTC.

This clone was counted once. The genes are TRBV19 and TRBJ2-7; 11 nucleotides agree with TRBD2. CDR3 length: 15 residues. Germline lookup yields CDR1 LNHDA and CDR2 SQIVND (reference sequence). Unmatched junction bases numbered 6, after V lost 6 bases and J lost 2 bases. CDR3 protein: CASRHTSGSTYEQYF. The CDR3 region has the DNA TGTGCCAGTAGACATACTAGCGGGAGTACCTACGAGCAGTACTTC.

Here the CDR3 DNA reads TGCGCCAGCAGCAGGCGACCAGGGGGTCAAGAGACCCAGTACTTC. This sequence encodes CASSRRPGGQETQYF. The chain joins TRBV5-1 to TRBJ2-5; 7 bases are shared with TRBD1. Germline V gives CDR1 SGHRS, CDR2 YFSETQ. The length of the CDR3 is 15 residues. The ends lost 4 bases at V and 2 bases at J; junction bases unmatched: 8.

J is TRBJ2-5 and V is TRBV4-1, with 13 bases fitting TRBD2. The CDR3 is 17 residues long. The junction had 7 bases not matched to a gene; V was cut back by 4 bases and J by 2 bases. Germline-derived CDR1 and CDR2 are MGHRA and YSYEKL. The CDR3 coding sequence is TGCGCCAGCAGCCCCGGACTAGCGGGGGCGACACAAGAGACCCAGTACTTC. This sequence encodes CASSPGLAGATQETQYF.

The J gene is TRBJ2-7, the V gene TRBV10-1; 7 nucleotides align to TRBD1. The V segment lost 2 bases and the J segment 2 bases; nucleotides outside the gene matches: 12. CDR1 WNHNN and CDR2 SYGVQD come from the germline V gene (reference sequence). This CDR3 is built from 17 residues. CDR3 protein: CASSERTGPLAPYEQYF. The CDR3 DNA reads TGCGCCAGCAGTGAGCGGACAGGCCCTTTGGCCCCCTACGAGCAGTACTTC.

V is TRBV6-5 and J is TRBJ1-4; D is ambiguous. In germline, CDR1 is MNHEY, CDR2 SVGAGI. The CDR3 has 15 residues. Deletions cut 5 bases from V and 0 bases from J, with 10 bases between. The CDR3 here is CASSPLGATNEKLFF. Here the CDR3 DNA reads TGTGCCAGCAGTCCCCTTGGCGCAACTAATGAAAAACTGTTTTTT.

The chain combines TRBV9 with TRBJ2-2, with D maybe TRBD1 (5 bases). Per the germline V gene, CDR1 is SGDLS and CDR2 is YYNGEE. The CDR3 contains 15 residues. The V and J ends lost 0 bases and 6 bases respectively, with 12 bases between them. The CDR3 nucleotides are TGTGCCAGCAGCGTAGCTGGCAGGGATCCCGGGGAGCTGTTTTTT. Translating gives CASSVAGRDPGELFF.

The rearrangement uses TRBV5-1 and TRBJ2-5, with TRBD2 as a possible D gene (6 bases). Deletions cut 4 bases from V and 4 bases from J, with 20 bases between. There are 16 residues in the CDR3. CDR1 and CDR2 from the germline V gene are SGHRS and YFSETQ. The CDR3 is CASSPRTTWGVETQYF. For the CDR3, the DNA is TGCGCCAGCAGCCCGCGGACTACCTGGGGGGTAGAGACCCAGTACTTC. The variable domain in full, with the rest retrieved from reference TRBV5-1 and TRBJ2-5, is KAGVTQTPRYLIKTRGQQVTLSCSPISGHRSVSWYQQTPGQGLQFLFEYFSETQRNKGNFPGRFSGRQFSNSRSEMNVSTLELGDSALYLCASSPRTTWGVETQYFGPGTRLLVL.

The sample holds one count of this clone. V gene TRBV2 combines with J gene TRBJ2-5, with D tentatively TRBD2 (6 bases). V lost 6 bases, J lost 1 base, and 15 bases lay in between. CDR3 length equals 15 residues. Germline assignment: CDR1 SNHLY and CDR2 FYNNEI. Written as DNA, the CDR3 is TGTGCCAGCAGCGCGGGCCAGCGGGTCCAAGAGACCCAGTACTTC. Its protein is CASSAGQRVQETQYF. The whole variable domain, filled in from reference TRBV2 and TRBJ2-5, reads EPEVTQTPSHQVTQMGQEVILRCVPISNHLYFYWYRQILGQKVEFLVSFYNNEISEKSEIFDDQFSVERPDGSNFTLKIRSTKLEDSAMYFCASSAGQRVQETQYFGPGTRLLVL.

This chain connects TRBV14 to TRBJ2-5; 8 bases line up with TRBD2. Germline assignment: CDR1 SGHDN and CDR2 FVKESK. Trimming removed 5 bases from V and 4 bases from J; junction bases left unmatched: 9. The CDR3 runs 15 residues. The DNA of the CDR3 is TGTGCCAGCAGCAGCCCGGGGGGGCCCCTAGAGACCCAGTACTTC. It yields the protein CASSSPGGPLETQYF.

The chain recombines TRBV28 with TRBJ1-2; possible D gene TRBD1, 5 bases. This CDR3 is 16 amino acids long. From germline, CDR1 is MDHEN and CDR2 SYDVKM. Between the trimmed V and J ends, which lost 3 bases and 1 base, there was a span of 15 bases. In DNA, the CDR3 is TGTGCCAGCAGTTTGGTGGACACCTCTCTTAACTATGGCTACACCTTC. Amino acids: CASSLVDTSLNYGYTF.

The chain couples TRBV6-5 to TRBJ2-1, with 11 bases aligning to TRBD2. The J segment lost 7 bases and the V segment lost 7 bases, leaving 9 bases of the junction unmatched. This CDR3 has 15 amino acids. Germline loops: CDR1 MNHEY, CDR2 SVGAGI. CDR3 in DNA: TGTGCCAGCACGCGGCTAGCGGGAGGACGGAATGAGCAGTTCTTC. Amino acid sequence: CASTRLAGGRNEQFF.

The rearrangement links TRBV4-3 to TRBJ1-1; D unclear. V lost 0 bases and J lost 4, with 6 bases in between. Germline V gene sequence: CDR1 LGHNA, CDR2 YSLEER. The CDR3 extends over 13 amino acids. The CDR3 sequence: CASSQDMSTEAFF. CDR3 nucleotide sequence: TGCGCCAGCAGCCAAGATATGAGCACTGAAGCTTTCTTT.

The genes are TRBV12-5 and TRBJ1-1; D is unresolved. The V and J ends lost 5 bases and 3 bases respectively, with 13 bases between them. Germline CDR1 reads LGHNT; CDR2 reads FRNRAP. The CDR3 runs 14 residues. Here the CDR3 reads CASGPSVRDTEAFF. The CDR3 DNA reads TGTGCTAGTGGTCCGTCGGTAAGGGACACTGAAGCTTTCTTT.

The chain combines TRBV2 with TRBJ1-5, with unresolved D. The length of the CDR3 is 13 residues. Trimming cost V 6 bases and J 0 bases, with 6 bases left between them. The germline gives CDR1 SNHLY, CDR2 FYNNEI. CDR3 loop: CASRVYSNQPQHF. CDR3 DNA: TGTGCCAGCAGGGTGTATAGCAATCAGCCCCAGCATTTT.

The V and J genes are TRBV29-1 and TRBJ2-2; D uncertain. From germline, CDR1 is SQVTM and CDR2 ANQGSEA. The CDR3 has 14 amino acids. CDR3 region: CSASGFGNTGELFF. The CDR3, as DNA: TGCAGTGCCTCCGGGTTCGGTAACACCGGGGAGCTGTTTTTT.

This clone was picked up one time. V and J are TRBV29-1 and TRBJ2-1; a weak D match, TRBD1 (5 bases). CDR1 SQVTM and CDR2 ANQGSEA come from the germline V gene. This CDR3 comprises 12 residues. Trimming took off 7 bases at V and 9 bases at J, with 16 bases between the two ends. CDR3 protein: CSDTTVLGEQFF. In DNA form, the CDR3 reads TGCAGCGACACGACAGTGTTGGGTGAGCAGTTCTTC.

The chain joins TRBV11-2 to TRBJ2-1; D could derive from TRBD1 or TRBD2 (5 bases each). Germline lookup yields CDR1 SGHAT and CDR2 FQNNGV. V was pared by 0 bases and J by 6 bases, with 15 bases between. The CDR3 loop spans 16 amino acids. CDR3 sequence reads: CASSLDEGKFGNEQFF. The CDR3 DNA follows: TGTGCCAGCAGCTTAGACGAGGGGAAGTTTGGCAATGAGCAGTTCTTC.

V gene TRBV7-3 combines with J gene TRBJ2-3, with 14 bases aligning to TRBD2. V shed 5 bases and J 5 bases; nucleotides not matched to a gene: 6. CDR1 is SGHTA and CDR2 is FQGTGA in the germline V gene. The CDR3 sequence is 16 residues long. The CDR3 region is CASSPTSGGEEDTQYF. CDR3 in DNA: TGTGCCAGCAGCCCGACTAGCGGGGGGGAAGAAGATACGCAGTATTTT.